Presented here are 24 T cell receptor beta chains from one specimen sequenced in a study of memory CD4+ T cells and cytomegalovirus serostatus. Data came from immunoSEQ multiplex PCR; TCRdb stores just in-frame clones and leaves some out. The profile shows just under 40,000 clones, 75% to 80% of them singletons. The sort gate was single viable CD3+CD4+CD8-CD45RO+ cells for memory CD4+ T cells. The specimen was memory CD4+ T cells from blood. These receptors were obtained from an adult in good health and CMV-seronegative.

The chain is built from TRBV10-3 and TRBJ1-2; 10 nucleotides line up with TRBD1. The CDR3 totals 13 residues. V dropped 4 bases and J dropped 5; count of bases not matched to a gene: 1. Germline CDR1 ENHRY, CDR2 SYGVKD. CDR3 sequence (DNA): TGTGCCATCAGTGGGACAGGGGGGTATGGCTACACCTTC. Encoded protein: CAISGTGGYGYTF.

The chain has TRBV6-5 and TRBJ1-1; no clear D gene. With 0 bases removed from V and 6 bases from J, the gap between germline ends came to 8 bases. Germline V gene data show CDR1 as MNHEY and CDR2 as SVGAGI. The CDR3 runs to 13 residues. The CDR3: CASSYSLWAEAFF. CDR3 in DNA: TGTGCCAGCAGTTACTCTCTGTGGGCTGAAGCTTTCTTT.

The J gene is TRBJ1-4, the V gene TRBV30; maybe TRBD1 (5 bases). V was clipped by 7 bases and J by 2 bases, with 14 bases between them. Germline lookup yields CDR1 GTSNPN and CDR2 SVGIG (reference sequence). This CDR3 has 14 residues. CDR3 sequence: CAYSGTQTNEKLFF. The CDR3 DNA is TGTGCCTACTCAGGGACTCAGACTAATGAAAAACTGTTTTTT.

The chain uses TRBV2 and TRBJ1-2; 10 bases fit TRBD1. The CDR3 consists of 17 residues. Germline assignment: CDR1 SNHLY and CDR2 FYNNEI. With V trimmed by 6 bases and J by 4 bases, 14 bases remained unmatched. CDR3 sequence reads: CASSYRQGASAVYGYTF. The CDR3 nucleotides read TGTGCCAGCAGCTATAGACAGGGGGCGAGCGCAGTCTATGGCTACACCTTC.

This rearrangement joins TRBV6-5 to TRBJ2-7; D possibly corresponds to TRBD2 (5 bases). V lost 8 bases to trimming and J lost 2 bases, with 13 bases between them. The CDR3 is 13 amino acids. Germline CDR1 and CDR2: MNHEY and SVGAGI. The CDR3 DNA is TGTGCCAGCCTGGAGGATTTTCCCTACGAGCAGTACTTC. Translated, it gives CASLEDFPYEQYF.

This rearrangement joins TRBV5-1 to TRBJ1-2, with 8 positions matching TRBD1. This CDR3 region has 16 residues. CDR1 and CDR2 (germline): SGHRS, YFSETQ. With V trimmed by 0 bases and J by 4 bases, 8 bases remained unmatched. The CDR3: CASSLGQGASFYGYTF. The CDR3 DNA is TGCGCCAGCAGCTTGGGCCAGGGGGCCAGCTTCTATGGCTACACCTTC.

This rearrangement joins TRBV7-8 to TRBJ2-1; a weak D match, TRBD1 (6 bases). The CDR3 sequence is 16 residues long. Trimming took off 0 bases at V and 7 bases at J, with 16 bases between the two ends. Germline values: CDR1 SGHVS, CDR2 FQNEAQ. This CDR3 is CASSLALTGLTNEQFF. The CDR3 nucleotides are TGTGCCAGCAGCTTAGCGCTCACAGGGTTAACAAATGAGCAGTTCTTC.

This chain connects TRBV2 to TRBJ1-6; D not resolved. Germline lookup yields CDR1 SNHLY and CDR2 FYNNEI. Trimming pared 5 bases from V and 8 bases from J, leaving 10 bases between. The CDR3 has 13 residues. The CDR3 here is CASSNRGDSPLHF. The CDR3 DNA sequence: TGTGCCAGCAGTAACAGAGGCGATTCACCCCTCCACTTT.

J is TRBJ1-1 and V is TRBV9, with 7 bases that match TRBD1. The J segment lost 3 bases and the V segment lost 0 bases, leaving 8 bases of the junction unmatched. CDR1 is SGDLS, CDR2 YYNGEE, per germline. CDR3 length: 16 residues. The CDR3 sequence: CASSVATGVLDTEAFF. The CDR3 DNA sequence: TGTGCCAGCAGCGTAGCTACAGGGGTTCTGGACACTGAAGCTTTCTTT.

This CDR3 reads CASSLAGQDWSPLHF. DNA for the CDR3: TGCGCCAGCAGCTTGGCGGGACAGGATTGGTCACCCCTCCACTTT. The gene calls are TRBV5-1 and TRBJ1-6; 8 positions match TRBD1. This CDR3 region has 15 residues. Germline V gives CDR1 SGHRS, CDR2 YFSETQ. The junction had 6 bases not matched to a gene; V was cut back by 0 bases and J by 10 bases.

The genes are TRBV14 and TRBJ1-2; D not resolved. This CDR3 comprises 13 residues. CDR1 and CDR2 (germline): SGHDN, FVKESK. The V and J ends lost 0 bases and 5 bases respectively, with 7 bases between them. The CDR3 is CASSQELWYGYTF. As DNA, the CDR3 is TGTGCCAGCAGCCAAGAGTTATGGTATGGCTACACCTTC.

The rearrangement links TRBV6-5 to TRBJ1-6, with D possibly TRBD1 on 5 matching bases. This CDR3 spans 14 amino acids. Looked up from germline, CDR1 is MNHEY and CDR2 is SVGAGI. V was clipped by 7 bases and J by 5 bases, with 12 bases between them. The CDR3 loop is CASTWGGDNSPLHF. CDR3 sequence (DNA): TGTGCCAGCACCTGGGGGGGGGATAATTCACCCCTCCACTTT.

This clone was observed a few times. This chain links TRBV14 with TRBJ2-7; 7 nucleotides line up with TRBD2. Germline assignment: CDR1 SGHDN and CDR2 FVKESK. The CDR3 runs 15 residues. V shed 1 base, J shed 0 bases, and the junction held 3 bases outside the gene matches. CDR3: CASSQGSGASYEQYF. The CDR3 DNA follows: TGTGCCAGCAGCCAAGGCAGCGGGGCCTCCTACGAGCAGTACTTC.

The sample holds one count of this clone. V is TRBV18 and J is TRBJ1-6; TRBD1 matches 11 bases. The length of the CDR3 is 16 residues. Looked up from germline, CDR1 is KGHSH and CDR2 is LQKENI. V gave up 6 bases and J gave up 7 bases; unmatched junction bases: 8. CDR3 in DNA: TGTGCCAGCTCTCTCGGCCGGGACAGGGGGAATTCACCCCTCCACTTT. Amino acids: CASSLGRDRGNSPLHF.

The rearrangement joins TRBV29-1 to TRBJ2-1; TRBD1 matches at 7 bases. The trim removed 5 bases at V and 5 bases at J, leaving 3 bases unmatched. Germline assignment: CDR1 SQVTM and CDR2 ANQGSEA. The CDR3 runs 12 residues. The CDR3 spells CSVRQGHNEQFF. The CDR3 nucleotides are TGCAGCGTTAGACAGGGCCACAATGAGCAGTTCTTC.

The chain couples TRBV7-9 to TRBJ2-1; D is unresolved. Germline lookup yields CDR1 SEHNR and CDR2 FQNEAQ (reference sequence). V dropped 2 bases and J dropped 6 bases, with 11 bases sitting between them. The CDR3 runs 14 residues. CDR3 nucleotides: TGTGCCAGCAGCTTACCGAGCCGTCTCAATGAGCAGTTCTTC. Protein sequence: CASSLPSRLNEQFF.

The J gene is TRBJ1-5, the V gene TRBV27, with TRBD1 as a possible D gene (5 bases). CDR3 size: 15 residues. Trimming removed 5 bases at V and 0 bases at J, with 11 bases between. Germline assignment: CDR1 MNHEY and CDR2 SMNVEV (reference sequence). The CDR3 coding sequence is TGTGCCAGCAGTCTGACAGCTTCTAGCAATCAGCCCCAGCATTTT. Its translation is CASSLTASSNQPQHF.

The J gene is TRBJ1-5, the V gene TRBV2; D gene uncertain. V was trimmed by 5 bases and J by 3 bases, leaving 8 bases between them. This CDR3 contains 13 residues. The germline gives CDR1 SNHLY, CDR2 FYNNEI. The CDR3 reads CASSPGPNQPQHF. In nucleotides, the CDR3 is TGTGCCAGCAGTCCGGGCCCCAATCAGCCCCAGCATTTT. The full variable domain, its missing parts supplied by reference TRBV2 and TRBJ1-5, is EPEVTQTPSHQVTQMGQEVILRCVPISNHLYFYWYRQILGQKVEFLVSFYNNEISEKSEIFDDQFSVERPDGSNFTLKIRSTKLEDSAMYFCASSPGPNQPQHFGDGTRLSIL.

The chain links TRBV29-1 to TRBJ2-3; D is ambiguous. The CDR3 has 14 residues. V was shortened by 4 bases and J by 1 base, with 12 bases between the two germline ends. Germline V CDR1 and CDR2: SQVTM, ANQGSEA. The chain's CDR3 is CSVGSLGGTDTQYF. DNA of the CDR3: TGCAGCGTTGGGTCACTTGGGGGCACAGATACGCAGTATTTT.

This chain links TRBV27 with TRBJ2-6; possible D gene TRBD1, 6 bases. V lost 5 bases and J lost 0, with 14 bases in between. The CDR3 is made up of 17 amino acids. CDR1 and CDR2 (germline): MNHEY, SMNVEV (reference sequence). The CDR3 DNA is TGTGCCAGCAGTCTCGAGACAGGCCTCTCTGGGGCCAACGTCCTGACTTTC. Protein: CASSLETGLSGANVLTF.

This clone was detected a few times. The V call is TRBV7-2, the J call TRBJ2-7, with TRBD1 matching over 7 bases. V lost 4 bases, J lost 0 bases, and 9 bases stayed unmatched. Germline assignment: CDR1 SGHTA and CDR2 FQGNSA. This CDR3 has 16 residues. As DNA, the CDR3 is TGTGCCAGCAGCTGGGGCCCTGGGACAGTCTCCTACGAGCAGTACTTC. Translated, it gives CASSWGPGTVSYEQYF.

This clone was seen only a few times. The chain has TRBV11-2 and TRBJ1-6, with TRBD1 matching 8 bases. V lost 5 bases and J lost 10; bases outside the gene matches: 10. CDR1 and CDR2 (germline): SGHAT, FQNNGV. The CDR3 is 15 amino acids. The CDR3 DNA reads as TGTGCCAGCAGCCCCAATACAGGGGGGAAATCACCCCTCCACTTT. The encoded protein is CASSPNTGGKSPLHF.

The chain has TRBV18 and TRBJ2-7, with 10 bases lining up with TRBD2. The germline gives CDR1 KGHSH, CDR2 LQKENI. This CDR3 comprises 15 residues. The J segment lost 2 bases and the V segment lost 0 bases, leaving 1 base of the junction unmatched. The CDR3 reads CASSPPGLATYEQYF. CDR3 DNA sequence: TGTGCCAGCTCACCACCGGGACTAGCGACCTACGAGCAGTACTTC.

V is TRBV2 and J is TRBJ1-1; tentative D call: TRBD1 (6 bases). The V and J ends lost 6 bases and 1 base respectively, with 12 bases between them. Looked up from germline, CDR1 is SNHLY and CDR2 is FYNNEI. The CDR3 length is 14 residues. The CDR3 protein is CASRSTGENTEAFF. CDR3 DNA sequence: TGTGCCAGCAGGTCGACAGGTGAGAACACTGAAGCTTTCTTT.